The rows below give T cell receptor beta chains drawn from one sample of a study of T cell responses to AZD1222 COVID-19 vaccine. Profiled with immunoSEQ multiplex PCR; TCRdb holds only in-frame clones, not every one. The sample holds around 78,000 clones, roughly nine tenths seen once. The starting material was peripheral blood, obtained 28 days after the second AZD1222 dose. These receptor sequences come from an adult who received the AZD1222 COVID-19 vaccine. The CDR3 runs from the conserved cysteine through the conserved F or W. The order of the fields is J gene, CDR3 length, V gene, D gene, clone size, CDR3 protein, CDR3 DNA. The D gene is left open where the match is weak. The size field is filled for only some rows; it gives once, few, many or a size class.

TRBJ2-1,15,TRBV12-5,TRBD2,NA,CASGLIAGGLNEQFF,TGTGCTAGTGGATTAATAGCGGGGGGGCTGAATGAGCAGTTCTTC
TRBJ1-1,13,TRBV12-3/TRBV12-4,NA,NA,CASMLGSRTEAFF,TGTGCCAGCATGCTGGGGAGTCGCACTGAAGCTTTCTTT
TRBJ1-1,15,TRBV6-5,TRBD1,NA,CASTLQGPTYTEAFF,TGTGCCAGCACACTACAGGGGCCGACCTACACTGAAGCTTTCTTT
TRBJ2-6,18,TRBV18,TRBD1,NA,CASSPLTGGHSGANVLTF,TGTGCCAGCTCACCCCTGACAGGGGGCCACTCTGGGGCCAACGTCCTGACTTTC
TRBJ1-2,15,TRBV5-1,NA,NA,CASSLTGTHLSGYTF,TGCGCCAGCAGCTTGACCGGGACACATCTGTCTGGCTACACCTTC
TRBJ1-6,14,TRBV5-5,TRBD1,NA,CASSWGQGNSPLHF,TGTGCCAGCAGCTGGGGACAGGGTAATTCACCCCTCCACTTT
TRBJ2-5,11,TRBV6-6,TRBD2,NA,CASVAGETQYF,TGTGCCAGCGTAGCGGGAGAGACCCAGTACTTC
TRBJ2-2,14,TRBV18,NA,NA,CASSPMTGTGELFF,TGTGCCAGCTCACCAATGACAGGCACCGGGGAGCTGTTTTTT
TRBJ2-5,15,TRBV27,NA,NA,CASREGSYKGETQYF,TGTGCCAGCAGGGAAGGGTCCTACAAGGGAGAGACCCAGTACTTC
TRBJ1-5,15,TRBV5-6,NA,NA,CASSLGGGAGQPQHF,TGTGCCAGCAGCTTGGGCGGAGGCGCAGGTCAGCCCCAGCATTTT
TRBJ2-7,14,TRBV19,NA,NA,CASSPIGGFYEQYF,TGTGCCAGTAGTCCCATCGGGGGATTCTACGAGCAGTACTTC
TRBJ1-3,12,TRBV6-2/TRBV6-3,NA,once,CASSLFGNTIYF,TGTGCCAGCAGCCTATTTGGAAACACCATATATTTT
TRBJ2-5,14,TRBV9,TRBD1,NA,CASSLGTGKETQYF,TGTGCCAGCAGCTTAGGGACAGGGAAAGAGACCCAGTACTTC
TRBJ1-5,16,TRBV5-6,NA,NA,CASSLGGVSSYQPQHF,TGTGCCAGCAGCTTGGGTGGGGTATCTTCGTACCAGCCCCAGCATTTT
TRBJ1-2,12,TRBV7-2,NA,NA,CASSLTLDGYTF,TGTGCCAGCAGCTTAACTCTGGATGGCTACACCTTC
TRBJ2-6,14,TRBV19,NA,NA,CASSIGGKANVLTF,TGTGCCAGTAGTATTGGGGGAAAGGCCAACGTCCTGACTTTC
TRBJ1-2,14,TRBV27,NA,NA,CASALPRPNYGYTF,TGTGCCAGCGCCCTCCCGCGACCTAACTATGGCTACACCTTC
TRBJ1-2,14,TRBV18,NA,NA,CASSPPRQPYGYTF,TGTGCCAGCTCACCACCGCGACAGCCCTATGGCTACACCTTC
TRBJ2-5,12,TRBV2,NA,NA,CASSELRETQYF,TGTGCCAGCAGTGAACTTCGAGAGACCCAGTACTTC
TRBJ1-1,13,TRBV10-3,NA,NA,CAISRQEWTEAFF,TGTGCCATCAGTCGACAGGAGTGGACTGAAGCTTTCTTT
TRBJ1-2,15,TRBV6-5,NA,NA,CASTLGGGRNYGYTF,TGTGCCAGCACGTTAGGGGGGGGGAGGAACTATGGCTACACCTTC
TRBJ2-3,15,TRBV18,TRBD2,NA,CATSRSGGPTDTQYF,TGTGCCACCTCTCGTAGCGGGGGCCCCACAGATACGCAGTATTTT
TRBJ2-7,13,TRBV19,NA,NA,CASRRASSWEQYF,TGTGCCAGTAGGAGGGCCTCCTCTTGGGAGCAGTACTTC
TRBJ1-5,13,TRBV24-1,NA,NA,CATSASSNQPQHF,TGTGCCACCAGTGCCTCCAGCAATCAGCCCCAGCATTTT
TRBJ1-1,15,TRBV3-1/TRBV3-2,NA,NA,CASSQVAGVGTEAFF,TGTGCCAGCAGCCAGGTGGCAGGGGTGGGCACTGAAGCTTTCTTT
TRBJ2-7,14,TRBV19,TRBD1,NA,CASSIRDRGNEQYF,TGTGCCAGTAGTATACGGGACAGGGGAAACGAGCAGTACTTC
TRBJ1-2,16,TRBV29-1,TRBD1,NA,CSVEGTTGKRFNGYTF,TGCAGCGTTGAAGGGACGACAGGGAAGCGGTTTAATGGCTACACCTTC
TRBJ1-6,16,TRBV19,TRBD1,few,CASKQGVFFGDSPLHF,TGTGCCAGTAAACAGGGGGTATTCTTTGGGGATTCACCCCTCCACTTT
TRBJ2-1,14,TRBV10-3,NA,NA,CAISTVRGRNEQFF,TGTGCCATCAGTACAGTCAGGGGTAGGAATGAGCAGTTCTTC
TRBJ1-5,13,TRBV11-1,NA,few,CASSLSGNQPQHF,TGTGCCAGCAGCTTATCTGGTAATCAGCCCCAGCATTTT
TRBJ1-2,11,TRBV30,NA,few,CAWSEVFGYTF,TGTGCCTGGAGTGAGGTTTTTGGCTACACCTTC
TRBJ1-5,14,TRBV15,TRBD1,NA,CATSYQGAVQPQHF,TGTGCCACCAGCTATCAGGGGGCGGTTCAGCCCCAGCATTTT
TRBJ1-1,16,TRBV6-5,NA,NA,CASSYSSGRPNTEAFF,TGTGCCAGCAGTTACTCCTCGGGACGGCCGAACACTGAAGCTTTCTTT
TRBJ1-1,16,TRBV6-2/TRBV6-3,TRBD1,NA,CASSYPRGYVNTEAFF,TGTGCCAGCAGTTACCCCAGGGGGTACGTGAACACTGAAGCTTTCTTT
TRBJ2-7,16,TRBV27,NA,NA,CASSLTSTTYGVEQYF,TGTGCCAGCAGTCTTACGAGTACAACCTACGGCGTCGAGCAGTACTTC
TRBJ1-1,12,TRBV30,NA,NA,CAWSAGAAEAFF,TGTGCCTGGAGCGCGGGAGCCGCTGAAGCTTTCTTT
TRBJ1-2,14,TRBV28,TRBD1,NA,CASSPTTGNYGYTF,TGTGCCAGCAGTCCGACGACAGGGAACTATGGCTACACCTTC
TRBJ2-1,12,TRBV2,NA,NA,CASRTDGREQFF,TGTGCCAGCAGGACCGACGGGCGTGAGCAGTTCTTC
TRBJ2-1,13,TRBV7-3,TRBD2,NA,CASSWGTNNEQFF,TGTGCCAGCAGCTGGGGGACTAACAATGAGCAGTTCTTC
TRBJ1-1,14,TRBV9,TRBD1,NA,CASSVQGAGTEAFF,TGTGCCAGCAGCGTACAGGGGGCCGGCACTGAAGCTTTCTTT
TRBJ1-5,14,TRBV28,TRBD1,NA,CASSPQGAGQPQHF,TGTGCCAGCAGCCCACAGGGGGCCGGTCAGCCCCAGCATTTT
TRBJ2-3,16,TRBV6-5,NA,NA,CASSYPGRGSTDTQYF,TGTGCCAGCAGTTACCCGGGTCGCGGCAGCACAGATACGCAGTATTTT
TRBJ2-3,13,TRBV12-3/TRBV12-4,NA,NA,CASKVQGRDTQYF,TGTGCCAGCAAGGTACAGGGGAGGGATACGCAGTATTTT
TRBJ2-7,15,TRBV18,NA,NA,CASSQRTDQTGEQYF,TGTGCCAGCTCCCAACGGACGGACCAAACGGGAGAGCAGTACTTC
TRBJ2-7,14,TRBV2,NA,NA,CASSEYRAVHEQYF,TGTGCCAGCAGTGAATACAGGGCCGTCCACGAGCAGTACTTC
TRBJ1-3,18,TRBV5-8,NA,few,CASSFFPRGAISGNTIYF,TGTGCCAGCAGCTTCTTCCCCCGCGGGGCCATATCTGGAAACACCATATATTTT
TRBJ2-1,15,TRBV28,NA,NA,CASSLVGGSYNEQFF,TGTGCCAGCAGTTTGGTCGGGGGCTCCTACAATGAGCAGTTCTTC
TRBJ1-1,13,TRBV28,NA,NA,CAARGTWDTEAFF,TGTGCCGCGCGGGGCACATGGGACACTGAAGCTTTCTTT
TRBJ1-2,16,TRBV7-2,NA,NA,CASSLVLGASDYGYTF,TGTGCCAGCAGCTTAGTTTTGGGGGCATCTGACTATGGCTACACCTTC
TRBJ2-1,12,TRBV19,TRBD2,NA,CASSPGRNEQFF,TGTGCCAGTAGTCCCGGGAGGAATGAGCAGTTCTTC
TRBJ2-7,12,TRBV7-9,NA,NA,CASSLVSYEQYF,TGTGCCAGCAGCTTAGTCTCCTACGAGCAGTACTTC
TRBJ2-3,13,TRBV6-5,NA,NA,CASSYRKADTQYF,TGTGCCAGCAGTTACCGGAAGGCAGATACGCAGTATTTT
TRBJ2-7,14,TRBV28,NA,NA,CASSTGGWAYEQYF,TGTGCCAGCAGCACTGGGGGTTGGGCCTACGAGCAGTACTTC
TRBJ1-1,14,TRBV14,NA,NA,CASSQDALNTEAFF,TGTGCCAGCAGCCAAGATGCCCTTAACACTGAAGCTTTCTTT